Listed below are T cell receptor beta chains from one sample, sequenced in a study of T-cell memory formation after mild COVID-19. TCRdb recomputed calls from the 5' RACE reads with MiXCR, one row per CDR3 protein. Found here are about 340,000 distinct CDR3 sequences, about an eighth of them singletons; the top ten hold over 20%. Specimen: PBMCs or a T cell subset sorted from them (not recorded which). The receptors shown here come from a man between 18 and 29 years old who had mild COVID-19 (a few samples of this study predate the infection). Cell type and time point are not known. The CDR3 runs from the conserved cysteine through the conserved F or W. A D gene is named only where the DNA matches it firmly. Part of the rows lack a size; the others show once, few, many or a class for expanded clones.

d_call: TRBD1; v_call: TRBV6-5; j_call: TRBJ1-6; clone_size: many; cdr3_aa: CASSYWVPGQGGSPLHF; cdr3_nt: TGTGCCAGCAGTTATTGGGTCCCGGGACAGGGTGGTTCACCCCTCCACTTT
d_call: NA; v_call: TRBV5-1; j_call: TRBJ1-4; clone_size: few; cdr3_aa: CASSPWGQVDGEKLFF; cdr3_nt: TGCGCCAGCAGCCCCTGGGGGCAGGTGGACGGTGAAAAACTGTTTTTT
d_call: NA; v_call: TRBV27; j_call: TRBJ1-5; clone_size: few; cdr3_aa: CASSPQASNQPQHF; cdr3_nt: TGTGCCAGCAGTCCGCAGGCTAGCAATCAGCCCCAGCATTTT
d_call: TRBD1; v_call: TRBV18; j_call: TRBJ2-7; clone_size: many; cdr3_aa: CASSPPDRGPYEQYF; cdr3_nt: TGTGCCAGCTCACCCCCCGACAGGGGCCCCTACGAGCAGTACTTC
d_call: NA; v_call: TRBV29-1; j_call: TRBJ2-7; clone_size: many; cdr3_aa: CSVAPHSYEQYF; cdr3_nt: TGCAGCGTCGCCCCTCACTCCTACGAGCAGTACTTC
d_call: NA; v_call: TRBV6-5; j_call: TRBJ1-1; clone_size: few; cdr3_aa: CASSVPGHLNTEAFF; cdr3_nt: TGTGCCAGCAGTGTGCCCGGACACTTGAACACTGAAGCTTTCTTT
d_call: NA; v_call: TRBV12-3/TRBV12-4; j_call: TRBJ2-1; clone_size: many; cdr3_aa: CASSSSGPDEQFF; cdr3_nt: TGTGCCAGCTCGTCGAGCGGGCCGGATGAGCAGTTCTTC
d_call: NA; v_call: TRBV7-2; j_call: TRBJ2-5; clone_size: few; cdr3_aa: CASSLGGDIQETQYF; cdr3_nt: TGTGCCAGCAGCTTAGGCGGGGACATCCAAGAGACCCAGTACTTC
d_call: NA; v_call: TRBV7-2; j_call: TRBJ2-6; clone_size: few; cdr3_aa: CASSLARSSGANVLTF; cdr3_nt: TGTGCCAGCAGCTTAGCGCGGAGCTCTGGGGCCAACGTCCTGACTTTC
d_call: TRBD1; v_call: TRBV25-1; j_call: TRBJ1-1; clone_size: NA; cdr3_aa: CASSEGGRGYTEAFF; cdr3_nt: TGTGCCAGCAGTGAGGGGGGCAGGGGGTACACTGAAGCTTTCTTT
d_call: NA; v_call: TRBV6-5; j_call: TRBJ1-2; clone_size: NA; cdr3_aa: CASSYLYAGGYTF; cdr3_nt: TGTGCCAGCAGTTACTTATATGCCGGTGGCTACACCTTC
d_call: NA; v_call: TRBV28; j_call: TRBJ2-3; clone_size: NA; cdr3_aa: CASSLPGDTDTQYF; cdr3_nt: TGTGCCAGCAGTTTACCGGGAGACACAGATACGCAGTATTTT
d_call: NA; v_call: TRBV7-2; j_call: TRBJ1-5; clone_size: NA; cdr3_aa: CASSDWTVGSQPQHF; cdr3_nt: TGTGCCAGCAGCGATTGGACGGTGGGGAGTCAGCCCCAGCATTTT
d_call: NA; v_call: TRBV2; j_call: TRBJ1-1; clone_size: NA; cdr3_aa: CASRQPYEAFF; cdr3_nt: TGTGCCAGCAGACAACCCTATGAAGCTTTCTTT
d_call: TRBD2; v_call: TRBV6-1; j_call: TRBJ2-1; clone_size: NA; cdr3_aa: CASSVPAGGSWAEQFF; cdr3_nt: TGTGCCAGCAGTGTTCCAGCGGGGGGCTCCTGGGCTGAGCAGTTCTTC
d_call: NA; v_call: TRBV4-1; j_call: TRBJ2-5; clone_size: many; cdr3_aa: CASSRRVTEETQYF; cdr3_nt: TGCGCCAGCAGCCGCAGGGTTACCGAGGAGACCCAGTACTTC
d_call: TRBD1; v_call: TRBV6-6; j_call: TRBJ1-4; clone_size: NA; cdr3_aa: CASSRGQVKTNEKLFF; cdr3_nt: TGTGCCAGCAGTCGCGGACAGGTTAAAACTAATGAAAAACTGTTTTTT
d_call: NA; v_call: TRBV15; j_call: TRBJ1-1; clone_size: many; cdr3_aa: CATSWGKTEAFF; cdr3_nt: TGTGCCACCAGCTGGGGGAAGACTGAAGCTTTCTTT
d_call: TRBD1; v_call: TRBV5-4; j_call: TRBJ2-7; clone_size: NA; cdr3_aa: CASSLAGQLSNEQYF; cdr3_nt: TGTGCCAGCAGCTTGGCGGGACAGTTATCGAACGAGCAGTACTTC
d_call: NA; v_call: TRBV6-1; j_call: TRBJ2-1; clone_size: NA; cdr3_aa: CASGGGQNYNEQFF; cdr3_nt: TGTGCCAGCGGGGGGGGACAGAACTACAATGAGCAGTTCTTC
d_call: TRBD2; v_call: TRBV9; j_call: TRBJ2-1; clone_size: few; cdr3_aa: CASSASSGGAGGPYEQFF; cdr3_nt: TGTGCCAGCAGCGCCTCCTCGGGGGGAGCGGGGGGGCCCTATGAGCAGTTCTTC
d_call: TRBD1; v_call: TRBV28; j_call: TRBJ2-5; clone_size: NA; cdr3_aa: CASISGQGERAQYF; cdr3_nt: TGTGCCAGCATCTCGGGACAGGGGGAGAGGGCCCAGTACTTC
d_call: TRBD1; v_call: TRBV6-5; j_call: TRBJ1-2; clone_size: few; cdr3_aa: CASSYLPDRSNYGYTF; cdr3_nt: TGTGCCAGCAGCTATCTTCCGGACAGGTCCAACTATGGCTACACCTTC
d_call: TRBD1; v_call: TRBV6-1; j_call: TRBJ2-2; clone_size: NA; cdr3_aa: CASSVQGMAGELFF; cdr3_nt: TGTGCCAGCAGTGTACAGGGGATGGCCGGGGAGCTGTTTTTT